The next 25 T cell receptor beta chains were all read from a single sample in a study of T cells in Graves' hyperthyroidism and ophthalmopathy. Regions amplified from RNA transcripts were the TCR beta CDR3 regions. RT-PCR in the first round (using the HTBI primer set) targeted the TCR CDR3. TCRdb itself ran the multiplex PCR reads through MiXCR, one entry per CDR3 protein. The sample contains hundreds of thousands of distinct CDR3 sequences, around a third of which appear only once. The specimen sequenced was blood. The origin of the receptors is a middle-aged woman with Graves' hyperthyroidism.

The J gene is TRBJ1-5, the V gene TRBV10-3, with 8 bases identical to TRBD1. CDR1 is ENHRY, CDR2 SYGVKD, per germline. J gave up 5 bases and V 8 bases, and 5 bases lay outside the gene matches. The CDR3 length is 13 residues. In nucleotides, the CDR3 is TGTGCCATCGGAGACAGGGGTGATCAGCCCCAGCATTTT. Protein sequence: CAIGDRGDQPQHF.

The chain recombines TRBV18 with TRBJ1-2; D is undetermined. The CDR3 totals 13 residues. The germline V gene has CDR1 KGHSH and CDR2 LQKENI. V lost 6 bases, J lost 6 bases, and 14 bases lay in between. CDR3 DNA sequence: TGTGCCAGCTCCCCGCGTGAGGGCGATGGCTACACCTTC. This encodes CASSPREGDGYTF.

The genes are TRBV20-1 and TRBJ1-1; D gene ambiguous. From germline, CDR1 is DFQATT and CDR2 SNEGSKA (reference sequence). This CDR3 contains 13 residues. Trimming removed 4 bases from V and 2 bases from J, with 11 bases in between. The CDR3 loop is CSAIDGGNTEAFF. The CDR3 bases are TGCAGTGCTATAGACGGAGGCAACACTGAAGCTTTCTTT.

The chain couples TRBV12-3 or TRBV12-4 to TRBJ2-3; 9 positions match TRBD2. After removal of 6 bases from V and 4 bases from J, the junction contained 8 bases not matched to a gene. The CDR3 has 15 amino acids. The CDR3 loop reads CASSSRRGGSDTQYF. The CDR3 coding sequence is TGTGCCAGCAGCTCCCGGCGGGGGGGCTCAGATACGCAGTATTTT.

The chain has TRBV7-9 and TRBJ1-6, with D possibly being TRBD1 (6 bases). V was shortened by 5 bases and J by 9 bases, with 14 bases between the two germline ends. Germline CDR1 reads SEHNR; CDR2 reads FQNEAQ (reference sequence). The CDR3 runs 14 residues. The CDR3 DNA reads TGTGCCAGCAGCCATTCAGGGGTTGCTTCACCCCTCCACTTT. This sequence encodes CASSHSGVASPLHF.

The chain recombines TRBV5-1 with TRBJ2-5; D possibly matches TRBD1 or TRBD2 (6 bases each). The V gene lost 5 bases and the J gene lost 3 bases, with 20 bases spanning the gap. Looked up from germline, CDR1 is SGHRS and CDR2 is YFSETQ. This CDR3 region has 16 residues. The CDR3 loop is CASRSIYGGVEETQYF. DNA of the CDR3: TGCGCCAGCAGGAGTATTTACGGGGGCGTAGAAGAGACCCAGTACTTC.

Concerning this clonotype: Its ends do not fully match the called genes, so a read error is possible. The chain combines TRBV19 with TRBJ1-5; 7 bases map to TRBD1. Germline lookup yields CDR1 LNHDA and CDR2 SQIVND (reference sequence). CDR3 size: 16 residues. CDR3 DNA sequence: TGTGCCGGTAGTATAGAACGGAGGGGGCACAATCAGCCCCAGCATTTT. Its protein product is CAGSIERRGHNQPQHF.

This clonotype was detected many times. V usage is TRBV7-2 and J usage is TRBJ1-2; D is ambiguous. The V and J ends lost 0 bases and 4 bases respectively, with 12 bases between them. Germline loops: CDR1 SGHTA, CDR2 FQGNSA. The CDR3 contains 15 residues. The CDR3 DNA sequence: TGTGCCAGCAGCTTAGCTTCCAGCTGGTCCTATGGCTACACCTTC. This sequence encodes CASSLASSWSYGYTF.

V is TRBV5-6 and J is TRBJ1-3; 7 nucleotides agree with TRBD1. Germline V gene sequence: CDR1 SGHDT, CDR2 YYEEEE. J gave up 1 base and V 6 bases, and 7 bases lay outside the gene matches. The CDR3 runs to 15 residues. Here the CDR3 reads CASTRQGRSGNTIYF. The CDR3 region has the DNA TGTGCCAGCACCCGACAGGGCCGGTCTGGAAACACCATATATTTT.

This rearrangement joins TRBV7-2 to TRBJ1-1, with D possibly matching TRBD1 (5 bases). The CDR3 runs to 14 residues. Between the trimmed V and J ends, which lost 4 bases and 5 bases, there was a span of 14 bases. Germline CDR1 reads SGHTA; CDR2 reads FQGNSA. The CDR3 is CASSSWGRRTEAFF. DNA for the CDR3: TGTGCCAGCAGCTCTTGGGGACGTCGGACTGAAGCTTTCTTT.

This clonotype occurred once. The genes are TRBV30 and TRBJ1-1, with no clear D. The CDR3 contains 12 residues. CDR1 is GTSNPN and CDR2 is SVGIG in the germline V gene (reference sequence). V dropped 5 bases and J dropped 3 bases, with 10 bases sitting between them. This chain's CDR3 is CAWGLQDTEAFF. The CDR3 nucleotides read TGTGCCTGGGGTCTTCAAGACACTGAAGCTTTCTTT.

This clonotype has only a few counts. The V gene is TRBV6-6, the J gene TRBJ2-5; TRBD1 agrees at 8 bases. V was pared by 5 bases and J by 7 bases, with 15 bases of the junction left unmatched. This CDR3 has 16 residues. CDR1 and CDR2 (germline): MNHNY, SVGAGI (reference sequence). CDR3: CASSQQDLGQGGTQYF. Written as DNA, the CDR3 is TGTGCCAGCAGTCAGCAGGATCTCGGACAGGGAGGGACCCAGTACTTC.

The sample holds many counts of this clonotype. The chain recombines TRBV7-8 with TRBJ2-5, with 8 bases aligning to TRBD2. J lost 1 base, V lost 3 bases, and 4 bases had no gene match. Per the germline V gene, CDR1 is SGHVS and CDR2 is FQNEAQ. The CDR3 is made up of 15 amino acids. CDR3 coding DNA: TGTGCCAGCAGCTTGAGAGCGGGAGCCCAAGAGACCCAGTACTTC. Translating it yields CASSLRAGAQETQYF.

This clonotype appeared many times. The gene calls are TRBV6-5 and TRBJ1-6; a possible D gene is TRBD1 (5 bases). In germline, CDR1 is MNHEY, CDR2 SVGAGI. The ends were cut back, 0 bases at V and 1 base at J, with 7 bases in the middle. The CDR3 covers 16 residues. The CDR3 region has the DNA TGTGCCAGCAGTTACTCAGGGGTGTCCTATAATTCACCCCTCCACTTT. This sequence encodes CASSYSGVSYNSPLHF.

The sample holds one count of this clonotype. The genes are TRBV7-2 and TRBJ2-7; TRBD2 matches at 8 bases. This CDR3 comprises 15 residues. Germline-derived CDR1 and CDR2 are SGHTA and FQGNSA. The V gene end was trimmed by 0 bases and the J gene end by 7 bases; junction bases not matched to a gene: 8. CDR3 DNA sequence: TGTGCCAGCAGCTTAGCCGGGACTAGGCTCGGTGAGCAGTACTTC. It yields the protein CASSLAGTRLGEQYF.

This clonotype was observed a few times. The V and J genes are TRBV6-5 and TRBJ2-7; tentative D call: TRBD2 (5 bases). The V end lost 6 bases, the J end lost 3 bases, and 21 bases lay between the germline ends. Germline V gives CDR1 MNHEY, CDR2 SVGAGI. The CDR3 runs to 16 residues. Written as DNA, the CDR3 is TGTGCCAGCAGCACCTACCCCCTGGAGAGGGTCTACGAGCAGTACTTC. This translates into CASSTYPLERVYEQYF.

Remarks on this clonotype: A much larger clonotype is one base distant, so this may be a read error. Since the CDR3 does not end with the conserved phenylalanine or tryptophan, this likely comes from a read error. The CDR3 loop is CATLAREYTEAFL. The CDR3 coding sequence is TGTGCCACACTTGCGAGGGAGTACACTGAAGCTTTCCTT. The rearrangement joins TRBV2 to TRBJ1-1; D gene ambiguous. The germline V and J ends were trimmed by 10 bases and 3 bases, with 15 bases remaining between them. This CDR3 spans 13 amino acids. From germline, CDR1 is SNHLY and CDR2 FYNNEI.

This clonotype was observed many times. The chain has TRBV7-2 and TRBJ1-6; D gene ambiguous. The ends were cut back, 8 bases at V and 8 bases at J, with 16 bases in the middle. CDR3 length: 14 amino acids. CDR1 is SGHTA and CDR2 is FQGNSA in the germline V gene. The CDR3 loop reads CASGGPSRDSPLHF. The CDR3 nucleotides are TGTGCCAGCGGCGGGCCTTCCAGAGATTCACCCCTCCACTTT.

This clonotype has just a few counts. V gene TRBV19 combines with J gene TRBJ1-5, with 7 bases that match TRBD1. From germline, CDR1 is LNHDA and CDR2 SQIVND (reference sequence). This CDR3 region has 16 residues. Unmatched junction bases numbered 6, after V lost 4 bases and J lost 0 bases. The CDR3 loop reads CASSTIRDSSNQPQHF. As DNA, the CDR3 is TGTGCCAGTAGTACTATACGGGACAGTAGCAATCAGCCCCAGCATTTT.

The table lists this clonotype with a count of one. This clone may be a read error of a much larger clone one base away. Here the CDR3 reads CASSSVGGPQPRHF. CDR3 DNA sequence: TGTGCCAGCAGCTCCGTTGGGGGCCCTCAGCCCCGGCATTTT. The V call is TRBV6-5, the J call TRBJ1-5; D might be TRBD1 (6 bases). This CDR3 is 14 amino acids long. The germline CDR1 and CDR2 sequences are MNHEY and SVGAGI.

With respect to this clonotype: Possible read error: a much larger clone is one base away. The chain uses TRBV6-5 and TRBJ2-2, with D perhaps matching TRBD2 (5 bases). The CDR3 sequence is 14 residues long. From germline, CDR1 is MNHEY and CDR2 SVGAGI. Trimming stripped 6 bases from V and 5 bases from J, with 13 bases between. CDR3 DNA: TGTGCCAGCAGCTTAGCGCGTTTTACCGGGGAGCTGTTTTTT. As protein: CASSLARFTGELFF.

To note about this clonotype: One end of the junction is discordant with germline, which a read error may explain. The CDR3 nucleotides are TGCGCCAGCAGCCTGACAGGGAACACCGGGGAGCTGATCTTC. As protein: CASSLTGNTGELIF. The rearrangement uses TRBV5-1 and TRBJ2-2; 7 bases map to TRBD1. CDR3 length: 14 amino acids. Germline-derived CDR1 and CDR2 are SGHRS and YFSETQ.

This clonotype was counted once. Mismatch with germline at one junction end may stem from a read error. This rearrangement joins TRBV10-3 to TRBJ2-6; D remains unclear. This CDR3 has 16 amino acids. CDR1 is ENHRY, CDR2 SYGVKD, per germline. CDR3 sequence (DNA): TGTGCCAGCAGTTACTCGTTCCGGGCTGGGGCCAACGTCCTGACTTTC. This translates into CASSYSFRAGANVLTF.

This clonotype was detected a few times. The chain carries TRBV6-5 and TRBJ2-5; 9 bases are a match to TRBD2. The J segment lost 2 bases and the V segment lost 7 bases, leaving 8 bases of the junction unmatched. The CDR3 extends over 15 amino acids. Germline loops: CDR1 MNHEY, CDR2 SVGAGI. The CDR3 DNA is TGTGCCAGCATGCTAGCGGGGCGCCCTCAAGAGACCCAGTACTTC. Translated, it gives CASMLAGRPQETQYF.

V usage is TRBV10-3 and J usage is TRBJ2-7; 7 positions agree with TRBD1. The J segment lost 0 bases and the V segment lost 0 bases, leaving 5 bases of the junction unmatched. CDR3 length equals 16 residues. Per germline, CDR1 ENHRY and CDR2 SYGVKD. The CDR3 DNA sequence: TGTGCCATCAGTGAGTCCAAGGGGACAGCCTCCTACGAGCAGTACTTC. Translation gives CAISESKGTASYEQYF.